This T cell receptor beta chain was sequenced in a study of blood T cell repertoires in COVID-19. Overall study: Nucleic acid was either cDNA or gDNA, and it came from T cells, B-cell-depleted T cells, or PBMCs.

The method was immunoSEQ multiplex PCR; TCRdb's version includes in-frame clones alone and lacks a portion of them. Of under 200,000 clones in the sample, about 80% were seen once. This CDR3 has 13 residues. Trimming removed 4 bases at V and 4 bases at J, with 10 bases between. The germline V gene encodes CDR1 KGHSH and CDR2 LQKENI. This clonotype was obtained from an older woman who had recovered from COVID-19. Source material: PBMCs or T cells enriched from blood (not recorded which). The chain links TRBV18 to TRBJ1-1; no reliable D call. The CDR3 coding sequence is TGTGCCAGCTCACACCCCGGGTCCACTGAAGCTTTCTTT. The encoded protein is CASSHPGSTEAFF.